This TCR beta chain was documented in a study of blood T cell repertoires in COVID-19. Overall study context: Donors in the United States, Italy and Spain gave samples during acute or convalescent COVID-19. T cells, B-cell-depleted T cells, or PBMCs supplied cDNA or gDNA.

Germline V CDR1 and CDR2: SGHVS, FQNEAQ. With V trimmed by 3 bases and J by 2 bases, 1 base remained unmatched. The CDR3 runs to 14 residues. The table came from immunoSEQ multiplex PCR; TCRdb's copy has only in-frame clones and leaves some out. The data hold approximately 50,000 clones, with approximately 85% observed a single time. The receptor's source is a human donor in a cohort sampled during active COVID-19. The chain couples TRBV7-8 to TRBJ2-5; the match to TRBD2 covers 9 bases. The material sequenced was peripheral blood. This CDR3 is CASSLTSGQETQYF. CDR3 nucleotide sequence: TGTGCCAGCAGCTTGACTAGCGGACAAGAGACCCAGTACTTC.